The 21 T cell receptor beta chains presented below share a single source sample, sequenced in a study of T cell changes during pregnancy in multiple sclerosis. Produced via immunoSEQ multiplex PCR; TCRdb's table is partial and in-frame only. Of 90,000 to 100,000 clones listed, 90% to 95% are singletons. The sample consisted of peripheral blood, taken in the first trimester of pregnancy. The source is a female donor with multiple sclerosis, enrolled in a pregnancy study.

Only a few counts were recorded for this clone. The chain joins TRBV19 to TRBJ1-2; 9 bases are shared with TRBD1. After removal of 4 bases from V and 11 bases from J, the junction contained 5 bases not matched to a gene. The germline V gene encodes CDR1 LNHDA and CDR2 SQIVND (reference sequence). The CDR3 has 12 amino acids. For the CDR3, the DNA is TGTGCCAGTAGTACCCGGGACAGGGATTACACCTTC. Its protein product is CASSTRDRDYTF.

The CDR3 sequence is CASTDRGNEQFF. The CDR3 nucleotides are TGTGCCAGCACTGACAGGGGGAATGAGCAGTTCTTC. The chain carries TRBV6-1 and TRBJ2-1, with 9 bases lining up with TRBD1. Germline CDR1 and CDR2: MNHNS and SASEGT. CDR3 length: 12 amino acids. The junction had 2 bases not matched to a gene; V was cut back by 7 bases and J by 7 bases.

The chain carries TRBV10-2 and TRBJ2-3, with D possibly being TRBD1 (6 bases). The CDR3 sequence is 14 residues long. V lost 4 bases to trimming and J lost 2 bases, with 10 bases between them. In germline, CDR1 is WSHSY, CDR2 SAAADI. DNA for the CDR3: TGCGCCAGCAGTGTCCAGGGACACACAGATACGCAGTATTTT. This encodes CASSVQGHTDTQYF.

Concerning this clone itself: One end of the junction is discordant with germline, which a read error may explain. V is TRBV7-7 and J is TRBJ2-7, with TRBD2 matching 8 bases. From germline, CDR1 is SSHAT and CDR2 FNYEAQ (reference sequence). The CDR3 totals 16 residues. The CDR3 loop is CASSLAPGLGTYEQYF. The CDR3, as DNA: TGTGCTAGCAGCTTAGCGCCGGGACTAGGCACCTACGAGCAGTACTTC.

V and J are TRBV5-1 and TRBJ2-2; 8 bases align to TRBD1. The CDR3 loop spans 14 amino acids. Trimming took 2 bases from V and 5 from J; bases not matched to a gene: 2. Germline V lookup: CDR1 SGHRS, CDR2 YFSETQ. This chain's CDR3 is CASSLGDRTGELFF. Here the CDR3 DNA reads TGCGCCAGCAGCTTAGGGGACAGGACCGGGGAGCTGTTTTTT.

The rearrangement uses TRBV13 and TRBJ2-3; no definite D call. Germline CDR1 reads PRHDT; CDR2 reads FYEKMQ (reference sequence). The V end was cut by 5 bases, the J end by 6 bases, with 12 bases between. There are 13 residues in the CDR3. DNA of the CDR3: TGTGCCAGCAGCGAGCGCCTCGGGGATACGCAGTATTTT. Encoded protein: CASSERLGDTQYF. Drawing the rest from reference TRBV13 and TRBJ2-3, the complete variable domain is AAGVIQSPRHLIKEKRETATLKCYPIPRHDTVYWYQQGPGQDPQFLISFYEKMQSDKGSIPDRFSAQQFSDYHSELNMSSLELGDSALYFCASSERLGDTQYFGPGTRLTVL.

Here the CDR3 reads CASSPRLAGTTDTQYF. The DNA of the CDR3 is TGTGCCAGCAGTCCGAGACTAGCGGGTACCACAGATACGCAGTATTTT. The genes are TRBV27 and TRBJ2-3, with 10 nucleotides matching TRBD2. Germline V gene data show CDR1 as MNHEY and CDR2 as SMNVEV (reference sequence). CDR3 length equals 16 residues. Losses at the gene ends were 5 bases for V and 2 bases for J; bases not matched to a gene: 7.

This chain connects TRBV11-3 to TRBJ1-1, with 7 bases matching TRBD1. Germline V gene lookup returns CDR1 SGHNT and CDR2 YENEEA. Trimming removed 5 bases from V and 1 base from J; junction bases left unmatched: 10. This CDR3 comprises 16 residues. In DNA, the CDR3 is TGTGCCAGCAGCGCAGGGACAGCCCGGGGGAACACTGAAGCTTTCTTT. Amino acid sequence: CASSAGTARGNTEAFF. The full variable domain, its missing parts supplied by reference TRBV11-3 and TRBJ1-1, is EAGVVQSPRYKIIEKKQPVAFWCNPISGHNTLYWYLQNLGQGPELLIRYENEEAVDDSQLPKDRFSAERLKGVDSTLKIQPAELGDSAVYLCASSAGTARGNTEAFFGQGTRLTVV.

This chain uses TRBV13 with TRBJ2-2; 13 bases align to TRBD2. In germline, CDR1 is PRHDT, CDR2 FYEKMQ (reference sequence). V was clipped by 5 bases and J by 9 bases; unmatched bases: 15. This CDR3 region has 18 residues. CDR3: CASSLRTSGGGPSRELFF. The CDR3 DNA reads TGTGCCAGCAGCCTGAGGACTAGCGGGGGAGGGCCCTCCCGGGAGCTGTTTTTT.

This CDR3 reads CASSKGLEETQYF. The CDR3 DNA reads TGTGCCAGCAGCAAAGGACTAGAAGAGACCCAGTACTTC. This chain uses TRBV7-6 with TRBJ2-5; 7 nucleotides agree with TRBD2. This CDR3 is 13 amino acids long. Trimming removed 5 bases from V and 3 bases from J; junction bases left unmatched: 3. Germline V gene lookup returns CDR1 SGHVS and CDR2 FNYEAQ. Combining the CDR3 with reference TRBV7-6 and TRBJ2-5 gives the whole variable domain GAGVSQSPRYKVTKRGQDVALRCDPISGHVSLYWYRQALGQGPEFLTYFNYEAQQDKSGLPNDRFSAERPEGSISTLTIQRTEQRDSAMYRCASSKGLEETQYFGPGTRLLVL.

The chain's CDR3 is CASSAWDRTVGEKLFF. CDR3 in DNA: TGTGCCAGCAGTGCTTGGGACAGGACTGTAGGTGAAAAACTGTTTTTT. This chain links TRBV6-1 with TRBJ1-4, with 8 bases lining up with TRBD1. Germline V gene lookup returns CDR1 MNHNS and CDR2 SASEGT. V was pared by 4 bases and J by 7 bases, with 11 bases of the junction left unmatched. The CDR3 contains 16 residues.

V usage is TRBV6-1 and J usage is TRBJ2-6; 7 bases fit TRBD2. The ends lost 0 bases at V and 2 bases at J; junction bases unmatched: 1. CDR3 length: 16 residues. The germline V gene has CDR1 MNHNS and CDR2 SASEGT. The DNA for the CDR3 is TGTGCCAGCAGTGAAGCTGCGGGGGCTGGGGCCAACGTCCTGACTTTC. This encodes CASSEAAGAGANVLTF.

The J gene is TRBJ1-6, the V gene TRBV9; the match to TRBD1 covers 8 bases. The CDR3 has 17 residues. Per the germline V gene, CDR1 is SGDLS and CDR2 is YYNGEE. V shed 3 bases, J shed 10 bases, and the junction held 15 bases outside the gene matches. CDR3 bases: TGTGCCAGCAGCGCGGACCCCCTCAGGGGGCGTGGGTCACCCCTCCACTTT. Its translation is CASSADPLRGRGSPLHF. The full variable domain, in which reference TRBV9 and TRBJ1-6 provide the parts outside the CDR3, is DSGVTQTPKHLITATGQRVTLRCSPRSGDLSVYWYQQSLDQGLQFLIQYYNGEERAKGNILERFSAQQFPDLHSELNLSSLELGDSALYFCASSADPLRGRGSPLHFGNGTRLTVT.

The gene calls are TRBV13 and TRBJ2-1, with 9 bases identical to TRBD2. The germline CDR1 and CDR2 sequences are PRHDT and FYEKMQ (reference sequence). The CDR3 length is 14 residues. V was clipped by 5 bases and J by 8 bases; unmatched bases: 7. The CDR3 DNA reads TGTGCCAGCAGCGCCCCTAGCGGGGCCGATGAGCAGTTCTTC. Its translation is CASSAPSGADEQFF.

The chain links TRBV30 to TRBJ2-2; D may be TRBD2 (6 bases). CDR3 length: 17 residues. Germline-derived CDR1 and CDR2 are GTSNPN and SVGIG (reference sequence). V dropped 3 bases and J dropped 3 bases, with 20 bases sitting between them. The DNA for the CDR3 is TGTGCCTGGAGCCGACGGGTACGGGAGCTACACACCGGGGAGCTGTTTTTT. The encoded protein is CAWSRRVRELHTGELFF.

The V and J genes are TRBV12-5 and TRBJ1-2; 12 bases fit TRBD1. V gave up 2 bases and J gave up 5 bases; unmatched junction bases: 15. The CDR3 spans 19 residues. CDR1 LGHNT and CDR2 FRNRAP come from the germline V gene. For the CDR3, the DNA is TGTGCTAGTGGTTTGTTCCGTTCATGGGACAGGGGGCCGACTTATGGCTACACCTTC. Its protein is CASGLFRSWDRGPTYGYTF.

The J gene is TRBJ1-1, the V gene TRBV18, with 8 bases aligning to TRBD1. Germline-derived CDR1 and CDR2 are KGHSH and LQKENI. V shed 1 base and J 5 bases; nucleotides not matched to a gene: 6. The CDR3 consists of 15 residues. CDR3 sequence (DNA): TGTGCCAGCTCACCACTTACAGGGGGATGGACTGAAGCTTTCTTT. Translated: CASSPLTGGWTEAFF.

V usage is TRBV18 and J usage is TRBJ1-5, with D uncertain. Trimming pared 3 bases from V and 7 bases from J, leaving 16 bases between. Germline V lookup: CDR1 KGHSH, CDR2 LQKENI. This CDR3 has 15 amino acids. The DNA for the CDR3 is TGTGCCAGCTCACCCTACGGGGAGGGTGCACAGCCCCAGCATTTT. The encoded protein is CASSPYGEGAQPQHF.

A single count supports this clone. The chain links TRBV7-9 to TRBJ2-3, with 9 bases fitting TRBD2. Unmatched junction bases numbered 9, after V lost 5 bases and J lost 9 bases. In germline, CDR1 is SEHNR, CDR2 FQNEAQ (reference sequence). The CDR3 runs to 14 residues. The CDR3 DNA sequence: TGTGCCAGCAGCCCTGGGGCTAGCGGGGTGACGCAGTATTTT. Its translation: CASSPGASGVTQYF. The full variable domain, completed using reference TRBV7-9 and TRBJ2-3, is DTGVSQNPRHKITKRGQNVTFRCDPISEHNRLYWYRQTLGQGPEFLTYFQNEAQLEKSRLLSDRFSAERPKGSFSTLEIQRTEQGDSAMYLCASSPGASGVTQYFGPGTRLTVL.

This chain links TRBV7-9 with TRBJ1-1; TRBD1 aligns across 7 bases. CDR1 is SEHNR and CDR2 is FQNEAQ in the germline V gene (reference sequence). This CDR3 contains 15 residues. V lost 5 bases, J lost 2 bases, and 8 bases stayed unmatched. The CDR3 DNA is TGTGCCAGCAGCCCACATGGGACAGATAACACTGAAGCTTTCTTT. Translating gives CASSPHGTDNTEAFF.

V is TRBV6-1 and J is TRBJ2-7; 10 nucleotides align to TRBD1. After removal of 1 base from V and 3 bases from J, the junction contained 3 bases not matched to a gene. Germline V gene sequence: CDR1 MNHNS, CDR2 SASEGT. The CDR3 totals 15 residues. CDR3 loop: CASSEGTGGGYEQYF. As DNA, the CDR3 is TGTGCCAGCAGTGAAGGGACAGGGGGTGGCTACGAGCAGTACTTC.